Shown below are 14 T cell receptor beta chains from a single sample sequenced in a study of blood T cell repertoires in COVID-19. Assay: immunoSEQ multiplex PCR; the TCRdb copy retains only in-frame clones and omits some. This table has more than 200,000 clones, roughly 86% appearing once. Sequencing used peripheral blood. The receptors were sampled from a woman aged 55-69 years with COVID-19, enrolled during active disease.

The rearrangement uses TRBV3-1 (or the pseudogene TRBV3-2) and TRBJ2-7, with 11 bases identical to TRBD1. Germline trimming cut 6 bases from V and 6 bases from J; bases unmatched to any gene: 16. CDR1 LGHDT and CDR2 YNNKEL come from the germline V gene (reference sequence). This CDR3 spans 17 amino acids. The CDR3 here is CASRDRGRKGNIGEQYF. CDR3 nucleotide sequence: TGTGCCAGCAGGGACAGGGGGCGCAAGGGCAATATCGGCGAGCAGTACTTC.

The chain combines TRBV27 with TRBJ1-2; D is possibly TRBD1 (5 bases). The germline gives CDR1 MNHEY, CDR2 SMNVEV (reference sequence). This CDR3 contains 13 residues. V was pared by 5 bases and J by 7 bases, with 14 bases between. The CDR3 DNA reads TGTGCCAGCAGTCGCCCCGGGGGATCTGGCTACACCTTC. Residues: CASSRPGGSGYTF.

The CDR3 nucleotides read TGTGCCAGTAGTACCCGGACAGGGGGGGACAATCAGCCCCAGCATTTT. Residues: CASSTRTGGDNQPQHF. The chain has TRBV19 and TRBJ1-5; 10 bases are shared with TRBD1. The CDR3 consists of 16 residues. Germline CDR1 and CDR2: LNHDA and SQIVND (reference sequence). V lost 4 bases, J lost 3 bases, and 6 bases stayed unmatched.

V gene TRBV7-2 combines with J gene TRBJ2-7, with TRBD1 matching over 7 bases. Germline loops: CDR1 SGHTA, CDR2 FQGNSA. V gave up 5 bases and J gave up 2 bases; unmatched junction bases: 6. The CDR3 consists of 14 residues. In nucleotides, the CDR3 is TGTGCCAGCAGCCCAAGGGGGACAGCCTACGAGCAGTACTTC. Translating it yields CASSPRGTAYEQYF.

The chain links TRBV2 to TRBJ1-1; a possible D gene is TRBD1 (6 bases). CDR3 length equals 14 residues. Trimming removed 7 bases from V and 4 bases from J, with 16 bases in between. Germline loops: CDR1 SNHLY, CDR2 FYNNEI. CDR3 bases: TGTGCCAGCACTCGAAGGAGAGGGGGCACTGAAGCTTTCTTT. Amino acids: CASTRRRGGTEAFF. The entire variable domain, with the rest obtained from reference TRBV2 and TRBJ1-1, is as follows: EPEVTQTPSHQVTQMGQEVILRCVPISNHLYFYWYRQILGQKVEFLVSFYNNEISEKSEIFDDQFSVERPDGSNFTLKIRSTKLEDSAMYFCASTRRRGGTEAFFGQGTRLTVV.

The gene calls are TRBV11-2 and TRBJ1-5; no clear D gene. Trimming took off 3 bases at V and 9 bases at J, with 12 bases between the two ends. The CDR3 sequence is 13 residues long. Germline CDR1 reads SGHAT; CDR2 reads FQNNGV. The CDR3 reads CASSFSGGGPQHF. The CDR3 DNA is TGTGCCAGCAGCTTTAGCGGAGGAGGGCCCCAGCATTTT. The variable domain in full, completed from reference TRBV11-2 and TRBJ1-5, reads EAGVAQSPRYKIIEKRQSVAFWCNPISGHATLYWYQQILGQGPKLLIQFQNNGVVDDSQLPKDRFSAERLKGVDSTLKIQPAKLEDSAVYLCASSFSGGGPQHFGDGTRLSIL.

The V and J genes are TRBV18 and TRBJ2-2, with D possibly being TRBD1 (5 bases). V was cut by 3 bases and J by 6 bases, with 17 bases left in between. This CDR3 region has 16 residues. The V gene's germline CDR1 is KGHSH and CDR2 LQKENI. CDR3 residues: CASSPIGQGRSGELFF. CDR3 coding DNA: TGTGCCAGCTCACCGATTGGGCAGGGCCGGTCCGGGGAGCTGTTTTTT.

The chain uses TRBV2 and TRBJ2-1; D is unclear. V lost 1 base, J lost 1 base, and 8 bases lay in between. This CDR3 comprises 15 residues. Per germline, CDR1 SNHLY and CDR2 FYNNEI. This CDR3 is CASSEDWSSYNEQFF. For the CDR3, the DNA is TGTGCCAGCAGTGAAGACTGGTCTTCCTACAATGAGCAGTTCTTC.

This sequence joins TRBV5-6 and TRBJ2-2; D uncertain. V lost 4 bases and J lost 2, with 3 bases in between. Germline V gives CDR1 SGHDT, CDR2 YYEEEE. The CDR3 is 12 residues long. The CDR3 coding sequence is TGTGCCAGCAGCCTCAACACCGGGGAGCTGTTTTTT. Its protein is CASSLNTGELFF.

J is TRBJ1-2 and V is TRBV5-4; D may be TRBD1 (6 bases). Germline assignment: CDR1 SGHNT and CDR2 YYREEE (reference sequence). The CDR3 runs to 14 residues. The V end lost 3 bases, the J end lost 2 bases, and 11 bases lay between the germline ends. The CDR3 loop is CASSYTGMNYGYTF. DNA for the CDR3: TGTGCCAGCAGCTATACAGGGATGAACTATGGCTACACCTTC.

The chain links TRBV14 to TRBJ2-3; D is perhaps TRBD2 (5 bases). The CDR3 is 15 residues long. CDR1 and CDR2 (germline): SGHDN, FVKESK. V was trimmed by 2 bases and J by 4 bases, leaving 13 bases between them. CDR3 sequence: CASSQQTGFPDTQYF. The DNA of the CDR3 is TGTGCCAGCAGCCAACAGACGGGATTTCCAGATACGCAGTATTTT. Combining the CDR3 with reference TRBV14 and TRBJ2-3 gives the whole variable domain EAGVTQFPSHSVIEKGQTVTLRCDPISGHDNLYWYRRVMGKEIKFLLHFVKESKQDESGMPNNRFLAERTGGTYSTLKVQPAELEDSGVYFCASSQQTGFPDTQYFGPGTRLTVL.

This sequence joins TRBV5-1 and TRBJ2-1; TRBD2 matches 11 bases. This CDR3 has 14 amino acids. V shed 7 bases and J 8 bases; nucleotides not matched to a gene: 8. CDR1 is SGHRS and CDR2 is YFSETQ in the germline V gene. The CDR3 sequence is CASRIAGGTYEQFF. In DNA, the CDR3 is TGCGCCAGCCGAATAGCGGGAGGGACGTATGAGCAGTTCTTC.

The chain is built from TRBV24-1 and TRBJ2-1, with 8 bases matching TRBD1. Unmatched junction bases numbered 1, after V lost 1 base and J lost 12 bases. The CDR3 spans 12 residues. Germline CDR1 is KGHDR and CDR2 is SFDVKD. In nucleotides, the CDR3 is TGTGCCACCAGTGATTTCGGACAGGGGCAGTTCTTC. Translated: CATSDFGQGQFF.

The CDR3 DNA reads as TGTGCCACCAGCAGAGAGACCGGTTGGGCGTTTGAAGCTTTCTTT. Its protein is CATSRETGWAFEAFF. The rearrangement links TRBV15 to TRBJ1-1, with D unclear. Germline V gives CDR1 LNHNV, CDR2 YYDKDF (reference sequence). Trimming removed 0 bases at V and 7 bases at J, with 15 bases between. The CDR3 length is 15 residues.